This T cell receptor (beta chain) appears in the sequencing data of a study of molecular identifiers for immune sequencing clone quantification (dated by TCRdb to about 2018). As for the study more broadly: For a replicate experiment, RNA from roughly 18,000 or 92,000 naive CD8 T cells was divided into five aliquots, and four of the five aliquots were sequenced. This methods study used CD8 T cells to benchmark TCR RNA copy counting and molecular-identifier clustering-based TCR repertoire sequencing (MIDCIRS).

In this sample, this clonotype turned up a few times. No cognate antigen has been identified for it. No base qualities exist here, and no much larger clone lies one base off it. Libraries were prepared through PCR. The instrument given in TCRdb is NextSeq 500. Bulk TCR libraries were made following a previously described method, with the TCR primers given in Table S5. The Qiagen AllPrep DNA/RNA kit was used to purify total RNA. Before analysis, reads from multiple sequencing runs of the same library were pooled. In the authors' own workflow: Reads were retained only if their TCR constant sequence matched exactly, and those retained reads were trimmed to 150 nt and grouped according to their 12-nt molecular barcodes. Reads in each barcode group were sub-clustered using a 15% Levenshtein threshold, and a quality-weighted consensus sequence was built for each RNA molecule. Non-functional sequences were filtered out, along with any lower-count sequence sitting one edit away from another sequence. On the basis of fitting two negative binomial distributions, barcode sub-clusters with fewer than 20% of the maximum read count were discarded. In TCRdb, the public reads were trimmed at Q25 with fastp and aligned with MiXCR, with productive beta chains retained. Here each entry gathers all rows of one CDR3 protein and keeps the most common genes and DNA. In this record, the V and J calls reflect TCRdb's handling and not the investigators' own analysis. This sample comprises a few hundred thousand distinct CDR3 sequences, roughly 24% of them detected only once. Jointly, the top ten make up around 0.74% of the sample.

The germline V gene (reference sequence) sets CDR1 to MNHNY and CDR2 to SVGAGI. Trimming removed 0 bases from V and 2 bases from J, leaving 12 bases between the germline ends. The CDR3 runs 16 residues from the cysteine to the phenylalanine. Only the CDR3 part of the read is kept: 48 bases, read in frame from the first base. Libraries of naive CD8 T cells were built from anywhere between about 18,000 and 1,000,000 sorted cells, with 10%, 30% or 50% of the purified RNA used. On a BD FACSAria II, naive CD8 T cells were FACS-sorted as CD8+CD4-CCR7+CD45RA+ and collected into RLT Plus buffer. To test detection sensitivity, Jurkat RNA equal to ten TCR copies was added to samples of 20,000-1,000,000 naive CD8 T cells. CD8 T cells were enriched with RosetteSep CD8+ T Cell Enrichment Cocktail and Ficoll-Paque, followed by ACK red cell lysis. Broad study findings and their caveats: When barcode sub-clustering was omitted, TCR diversity was inflated by chimeric consensus sequences, with chimeras reaching as high as 47%. Clones above 20 RNA copies held over 98% of molecules in CMV-specific effector cells but under 1% in naive cells. The naive libraries included spiked-in Jurkat TCR RNA (roughly 9 copies' worth), and this RNA is not part of the donor repertoire. Even against a background of 850,000 to 1,000,000 naive CD8 T cells, spiked-in Jurkat TCR RNA amounting to a single cell's worth was reported to be detectable. Modeling indicated about 3.1 TCR RNA copies recovered per cell, compared with around 10 by digital PCR, which implies a capture efficiency of approximately 29%. Highly expanded clone sizes could be underestimated because identical TCR molecules may share a barcode.

Specimen: naive CD8+ T cells from blood, with Jurkat cell RNA spiked in. The cell subset or site label, read with the paper, signifies: FACS-sorted CD8+CD4-CCR7+CD45RA+ naive T cells. This clonotype was sampled from a human donor in good health. Some libraries in this study had Jurkat cell RNA spiked in. The receptor chain draws on TRBV6-6 and TRBJ2-3; the D gene lacks a confident call. The encoded CDR3 is CASSYSPSVHTDTQYF. The base sequence is TGTGCCAGCAGTTACTCTCCCAGCGTCCACACAGATACGCAGTATTTT.